This is a list of T cell receptor beta chains from one sample in a study of blood T cell repertoires in COVID-19. Assay: immunoSEQ multiplex PCR; the TCRdb copy retains only in-frame clones and omits some. The sample lists approximately 250,000 clones; roughly 84% were seen once. The sample was peripheral blood. All receptors derive from a woman in her thirties or forties who had recovered from COVID-19. Both conserved end residues are trimmed from each CDR3.

>TRBV2
ASSSSGTTYNEQF
>TRBV30
AWSIGQWATIY
>TRBV28
ASSLLSYEQY
>TRBV5-1
ASSPIPGTEGYT
>TRBV4-1
ASSQDTDSWGYGYT
>TRBV28
ASSLVGQGLYEQY
>TRBV28
ASNQQGDTGELF
>TRBV11-3
ASSGAEETQY
>TRBV20-1
SANDRVLFNTEAF
>TRBV4-1
ASSHALRQEYGYT
>TRBV7-2
ASSLALDRGQPQH
>TRBV19
ASSQVSSYNEQF
>TRBV19
ATQASGFQQF
>TRBV27
ASSFSSYNSPLH
>TRBV14
ASSKKGGAWNSPLH
>TRBV19
ASSLLAGGQPQH
>TRBV19
ATTVSGGTDTQY
>TRBV28
TSSLSLGSGANVLT
>TRBV9
ASSVVGQVNEQF
>TRBV4-2
ASSQESVGVVPDTQY
>TRBV5-6
ASSLVQRGSETQY
>TRBV7-9
ASSPSPGLYEQY
>TRBV30
AWTGARSSGNTIY